Detailed here is one T cell receptor (beta chain). Germline-derived CDR1 and CDR2 are MNHEY and SVGAGI. The CDR3 runs to 14 residues. Trimming stripped 5 bases from V and 4 bases from J, with 14 bases between. The TCR beta repertoire was assessed by survey-level immunoSEQ sequencing. TCRdb's table, derived via immunoSEQ multiplex PCR, lists solely in-frame clones and lacks some. Of tens of thousands of clones in the sample, roughly 95% are singletons; the top ten hold approximately 4.4%. The sample taken for sequencing was PBMCs. The source is a middle-aged man with rheumatoid arthritis. This chain links TRBV6-5 with TRBJ1-1; no clear D gene. The CDR3 DNA reads as TGTGCCAGCAGTCCCCGGGCCGCGGCCACTGAAGCTTTCTTT. The encoded protein is CASSPRAAATEAFF.